Listed below are T cell receptor beta chains from one sample, sequenced in a study of memory CD4+ T cells and cytomegalovirus serostatus. The protocol was immunoSEQ multiplex PCR, while the TCRdb copy is restricted to in-frame clones and leaves out a portion. This table has 25,000 to 30,000 clones, around 76% appearing once. The sequencing sample was made of memory CD4+ T cells from blood. Every receptor here comes from an adult in good health and CMV-seronegative. Both conserved end residues are part of each CDR3. D genes are given only for firm matches. Not every row has a clone size; where given, it reads once, few, many or a size class.

v_gene	d_gene	abundance	j_gene	CDR3nt	CDR3aa
TRBV6-1	NA	few	TRBJ1-1	TGTGCCAGCAGTGAAATGGAAGACACTGAAGCTTTCTTT	CASSEMEDTEAFF
TRBV5-4	NA	NA	TRBJ1-2	TGTGCCTCCCACCGGGACGGAGCTAACTATGGCTACACCTTC	CASHRDGANYGYTF
TRBV10-1	NA	few	TRBJ1-3	TGCGCCAGCAGTGCCGGGAACTCTGGAAACACCATATATTTT	CASSAGNSGNTIYF
TRBV6-6	TRBD1	NA	TRBJ1-4	TGTGCCAGCAGTTACTCGGGACAGACTAATGAAAAACTGTTTTTT	CASSYSGQTNEKLFF
TRBV5-8	NA	NA	TRBJ1-5	TGTGCCAGCAGCTCCGGGCAGGATAGCAATCAGCCCCAGCATTTT	CASSSGQDSNQPQHF
TRBV4-1	TRBD2	NA	TRBJ2-1	TGCGCCAGCAGCCGGACTAGCGGGAGTATCTCCTACAATGAGCAGTTCTTC	CASSRTSGSISYNEQFF
TRBV7-9	NA	NA	TRBJ2-7	TGTGCCAGCAGCTTAGCGACGGGGGACGAGCAGTACTTC	CASSLATGDEQYF
TRBV19	NA	few	TRBJ1-4	TGTGCCACCAAAAGACAGGCGTCGGGAAATGAAAAACTGTTTTTT	CATKRQASGNEKLFF
TRBV11-3	TRBD2	once	TRBJ2-3	TGTGCCAGCAGCCCGAGCGGGATGCCGTCCGGAGATACGCAGTATTTT	CASSPSGMPSGDTQYF
TRBV30	NA	NA	TRBJ2-2	TGTGCCTCGAAGGGCCACATAAACACCGGGGAGCTGTTTTTT	CASKGHINTGELFF
TRBV10-2	NA	NA	TRBJ2-1	TGCGCCAGCAGTTTTGACACATCCTACAATGAGCAGTTCTTC	CASSFDTSYNEQFF
TRBV5-1	TRBD1	NA	TRBJ2-3	TGCGCCAGCAGCATAGGACAGGGTATTGTCACAGATACGCAGTATTTT	CASSIGQGIVTDTQYF
TRBV4-3	TRBD1	medium-sized	TRBJ2-3	TGCGCCAGCAGCCAAGAGCAGGGGGCAGATACGCAGTATTTT	CASSQEQGADTQYF
TRBV7-3	TRBD2	once	TRBJ2-2	TGTGCCAGCAGCTTAGGGACTAGCGGCACCGGGGAGCTGTTTTTT	CASSLGTSGTGELFF
TRBV27	NA	once	TRBJ2-1	TGTGCCAGCAGTTCCGAGTTCCGGCCCCCCTACAATGAGCAGTTCTTC	CASSSEFRPPYNEQFF
TRBV19	TRBD1	NA	TRBJ1-2	TGTGCCAGTAGCAGACCATCTGAGGGACAGGTCAGGGGCTACACCTTC	CASSRPSEGQVRGYTF
TRBV6-5	TRBD1	few	TRBJ1-4	TGTGCCAGCAAGTCGGGACAGGGTCGGAAACTGTTTTTT	CASKSGQGRKLFF
TRBV18	NA	few	TRBJ1-3	TGTGCCAGCTCACAACCAACAGGAGCCTCTGGAAACACCATATATTTT	CASSQPTGASGNTIYF
TRBV6-5	NA	NA	TRBJ1-2	TGTGCCAGCAGACGGACAGCCTCCTATGGCTACACCTTC	CASRRTASYGYTF
TRBV4-2	NA	once	TRBJ2-7	TGTGCCAGCAGCCAAGAAGGTAACGGGGCCAAGTACTTC	CASSQEGNGAKYF
TRBV6-1	NA	NA	TRBJ2-3	TGTGCCATCGGCAACGGGAATACGCAGTATTTT	CAIGNGNTQYF
TRBV5-1	NA	NA	TRBJ2-1	TGCGCCAGCAGCTTTCCGGCTGGAGGGCTTTACTCCTACAATGAGCAGTTCTTC	CASSFPAGGLYSYNEQFF
TRBV5-4	NA	NA	TRBJ2-7	TGTGCCAGCAAAGCCGCCAGCTCCTACGAGCAGTACTTC	CASKAASSYEQYF
TRBV19	NA	NA	TRBJ1-1	TGTGCCAGTAAAAATCAACGGAACACTGAAGCTTTCTTT	CASKNQRNTEAFF
TRBV5-1	TRBD1	NA	TRBJ1-1	TGCGCCAGCAGCGAGTTGACAGGGGGGACTGAAGCTTTCTTT	CASSELTGGTEAFF
TRBV4-2	NA	NA	TRBJ2-5	TGTGCCAGCAGCCAACCCAGCCAAGAGACCCAGTACTTC	CASSQPSQETQYF
TRBV7-6	NA	NA	TRBJ2-3	TGTGCCAGCAGCTCGTCCCACTTAGGGGTCTCAGATACGCAGTATTTT	CASSSSHLGVSDTQYF
TRBV7-2	NA	once	TRBJ2-1	TGTGCCAGCAGCTTAAGTGGCCAGCGAGGCCCTTACAATGAGCAGTTCTTC	CASSLSGQRGPYNEQFF
TRBV29-1	TRBD2	NA	TRBJ2-7	TGCAGCGTTGAACCGGGAGGGTCCCCCAACGAGCAGTACTTC	CSVEPGGSPNEQYF